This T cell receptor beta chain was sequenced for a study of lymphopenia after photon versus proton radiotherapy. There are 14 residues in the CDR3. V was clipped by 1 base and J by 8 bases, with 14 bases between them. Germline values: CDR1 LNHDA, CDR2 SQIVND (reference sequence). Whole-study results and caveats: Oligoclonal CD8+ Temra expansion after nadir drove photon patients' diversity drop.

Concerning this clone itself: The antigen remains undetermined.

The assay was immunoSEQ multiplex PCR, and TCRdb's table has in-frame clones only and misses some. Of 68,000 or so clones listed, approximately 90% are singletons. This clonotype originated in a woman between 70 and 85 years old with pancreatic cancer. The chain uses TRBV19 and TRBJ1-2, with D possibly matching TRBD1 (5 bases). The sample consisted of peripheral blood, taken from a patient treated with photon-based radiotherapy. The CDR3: CASSIGEGTSGYTF. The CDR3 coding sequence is TGTGCCAGTAGTATAGGAGAAGGGACTAGCGGCTACACCTTC.